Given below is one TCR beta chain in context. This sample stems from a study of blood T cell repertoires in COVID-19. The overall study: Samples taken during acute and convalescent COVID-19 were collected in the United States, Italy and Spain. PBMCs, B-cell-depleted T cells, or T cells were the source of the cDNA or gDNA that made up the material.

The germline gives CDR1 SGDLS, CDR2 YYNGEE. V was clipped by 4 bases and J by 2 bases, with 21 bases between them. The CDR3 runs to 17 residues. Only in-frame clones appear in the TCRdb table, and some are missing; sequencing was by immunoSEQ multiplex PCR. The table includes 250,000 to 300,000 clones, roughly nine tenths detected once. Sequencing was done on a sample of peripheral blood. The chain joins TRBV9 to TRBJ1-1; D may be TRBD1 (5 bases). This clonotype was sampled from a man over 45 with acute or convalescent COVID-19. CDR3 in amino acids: CASSPWWDSSGNTEAFF. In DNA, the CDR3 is TGTGCCAGCAGCCCTTGGTGGGACTCCAGTGGAAACACTGAAGCTTTCTTT. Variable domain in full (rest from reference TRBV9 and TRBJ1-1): DSGVTQTPKHLITATGQRVTLRCSPRSGDLSVYWYQQSLDQGLQFLIQYYNGEERAKGNILERFSAQQFPDLHSELNLSSLELGDSALYFCASSPWWDSSGNTEAFFGQGTRLTVV.